These 10 T cell receptor beta chains share one sample of origin, sequenced in a study of cytomegalovirus exposure and HLA in healthy donors. It was with 60 Vbeta and 13 Jbeta primers that the PCR ran. Assay used: immunoSEQ multiplex PCR; TCRdb lists only in-frame clones, some missing. The sample lists about 130,000 clones; around nine tenths were seen once. The sample consisted of PBMCs. These receptors all come from a woman in her thirties in good health and CMV-seronegative.

The chain employs TRBV28 and TRBJ1-2; tentatively, D is TRBD1 (6 bases). CDR1 MDHEN and CDR2 SYDVKM come from the germline V gene. CDR3 size: 14 residues. The germline V and J ends were trimmed by 5 bases and 4 bases, with 14 bases remaining between them. The CDR3 protein is CASSPDRPFYGYTF. The CDR3 DNA is TGTGCCAGCAGTCCTGACAGGCCGTTCTATGGCTACACCTTC.

This clone was seen a few times. The rearrangement uses TRBV7-8 and TRBJ1-2; D may be TRBD1 (5 bases). The CDR3 runs 13 residues. V was trimmed by 1 base and J by 8 bases, leaving 11 bases between them. The germline gives CDR1 SGHVS, CDR2 FQNEAQ. The CDR3 bases are TGTGCCAGCAGCTTAGGCCAGGGCTACGGCTACACCTTC. It translates to CASSLGQGYGYTF.

The chain combines TRBV6-5 with TRBJ2-2, with unresolved D. V was shortened by 6 bases and J by 1 base, with 6 bases between the two germline ends. Germline-derived CDR1 and CDR2 are MNHEY and SVGAGI. This CDR3 is 13 amino acids long. The CDR3 protein is CASRDWNTGELFF. CDR3 DNA: TGTGCCAGCAGAGACTGGAACACCGGGGAGCTGTTTTTT.

This chain joins TRBV5-1 and TRBJ1-2, with D hard to call. V was trimmed by 3 bases and J by 3 bases, leaving 12 bases between them. Per the germline V gene, CDR1 is SGHRS and CDR2 is YFSETQ. This CDR3 spans 14 amino acids. The DNA for the CDR3 is TGCGCCAGCAGCTCTTCCTGGCAGGACTATGGCTACACCTTC. This sequence encodes CASSSSWQDYGYTF.

This chain links TRBV5-1 with TRBJ1-2; no firm D call. The V gene lost 3 bases and the J gene lost 3 bases, with 9 bases spanning the gap. The CDR3 has 13 residues. CDR1 SGHRS and CDR2 YFSETQ come from the germline V gene. The CDR3 sequence: CASSYTIDYGYTF. The CDR3 nucleotides are TGCGCCAGCAGCTACACAATCGACTATGGCTACACCTTC.

The rearrangement uses TRBV27 and TRBJ2-1; a possible D gene is TRBD2 (8 bases). This CDR3 region has 15 residues. Trimming left V 8 bases short and J 10 bases short, with 24 bases between. Germline V lookup: CDR1 MNHEY, CDR2 SMNVEV (reference sequence). CDR3 region: CASGFVPGLGGEQFF. CDR3 in DNA: TGTGCCAGCGGGTTTGTTCCGGGACTAGGGGGCGAGCAGTTCTTC.

The V call is TRBV19, the J call TRBJ2-3; 7 bases are shared with TRBD1. The CDR3 consists of 14 residues. Losses at the gene ends were 6 bases for V and 6 bases for J; bases not matched to a gene: 9. Germline V gene sequence: CDR1 LNHDA, CDR2 SQIVND (reference sequence). The CDR3 reads CASSKWTGGDTQYF. DNA for the CDR3: TGTGCCAGTAGCAAATGGACAGGCGGGGATACGCAGTATTTT. Using reference TRBV19 and TRBJ2-3 for the parts outside the CDR3, the full variable domain is DGGITQSPKYLFRKEGQNVTLSCEQNLNHDAMYWYRQDPGQGLRLIYYSQIVNDFQKGDIAEGYSVSREKKESFPLTVTSAQKNPTAFYLCASSKWTGGDTQYFGPGTRLTVL.

The chain joins TRBV7-3 to TRBJ2-1, with 9 bases identical to TRBD2. V shed 8 bases, J shed 5 bases, and the junction held 4 bases outside the gene matches. The CDR3 is made up of 13 amino acids. Germline V lookup: CDR1 SGHTA, CDR2 FQGTGA. Here the CDR3 reads CASGLARDNEQFF. CDR3 DNA: TGTGCCAGCGGACTAGCGAGGGACAATGAGCAGTTCTTC. The variable domain in full, completed from reference TRBV7-3 and TRBJ2-1, reads GAGVSQTPSNKVTEKGKYVELRCDPISGHTALYWYRQSLGQGPEFLIYFQGTGAADDSGLPNDRFFAVRPEGSVSTLKIQRTERGDSAVYLCASGLARDNEQFFGPGTRLTVL.

J is TRBJ1-5 and V is TRBV5-5, with 9 positions matching TRBD1. CDR3 length equals 17 residues. CDR1 and CDR2 from the germline V gene are SGHKS and YYEKEE (reference sequence). V shed 4 bases, J shed 1 base, and the junction held 9 bases outside the gene matches. The CDR3 coding sequence is TGTGCCAGCAGCCCACGTCCCGGGACAGGGAGCAATCAGCCCCAGCATTTT. This sequence encodes CASSPRPGTGSNQPQHF.

The rearrangement joins TRBV2 to TRBJ2-1, with 7 bases that match TRBD2. The germline V gene has CDR1 SNHLY and CDR2 FYNNEI. The CDR3 totals 16 residues. Trimming cost V 6 bases and J 3 bases; bases outside gene matches: 11. This CDR3 is CASRRVGGRNYNEQFF. CDR3 sequence (DNA): TGTGCCAGCAGGAGGGTGGGGGGGAGGAACTACAATGAGCAGTTCTTC.